These 22 T cell receptor beta chains were all obtained from the same sample, sequenced in a study of blood T cell repertoires in COVID-19. Measured with immunoSEQ multiplex PCR; TCRdb has only the in-frame clones, and not every one. The table lists 150,000 or so clones, roughly 87% of them singletons. Sequenced material: PBMCs or T cells enriched from blood (not recorded which). These receptors were obtained from a woman aged 40-49 years who had been exposed to COVID-19.

The CDR3 DNA sequence: TGTGCCAGTAGTATCAACGTAGGGGGCGGCTACACCGGGGAGCTGTTTTTT. Translating gives CASSINVGGGYTGELFF. The rearrangement uses TRBV19 and TRBJ2-2, with 7 bases that match TRBD1. The CDR3 contains 17 residues. The V gene's germline CDR1 is LNHDA and CDR2 SQIVND (reference sequence). V lost 3 bases, J lost 3 bases, and 10 bases stayed unmatched.

The genes are TRBV27 and TRBJ1-1, with 8 nucleotides matching TRBD1. V trimming: 5 bases; J trimming: 1 base; junction bases outside the gene matches: 0. This CDR3 is 13 amino acids long. Germline lookup yields CDR1 MNHEY and CDR2 SMNVEV (reference sequence). The CDR3 is CASSGQGNTEAFF. CDR3 DNA: TGTGCCAGCAGTGGACAGGGGAACACTGAAGCTTTCTTT.

The J gene is TRBJ1-5, the V gene TRBV21-1; the table's D call TRBD1 went unverified against the DNA. TRBV21-1 counts as a pseudogene. This CDR3 is 16 amino acids long. The CDR3 region has the DNA TGTGCCAGCAGCAAAGCGGCCAGGGGGGACAGTCAGCCCCAGCATTTT. It is translated as CASSKAARGDSQPQHF.

The chain joins TRBV5-4 to TRBJ2-1, with D perhaps matching TRBD2 (6 bases). V lost 4 bases and J 7 bases, leaving 15 bases between the germline ends. Germline-derived CDR1 and CDR2 are SGHNT and YYREEE (reference sequence). This CDR3 comprises 14 residues. CDR3 nucleotide sequence: TGTGCCAGCAGCCTCGGCGGGATCAGAAATGAGCAGTTCTTC. As protein: CASSLGGIRNEQFF.

The V and J genes are TRBV28 and TRBJ1-6, with TRBD1 matching 7 bases. There are 17 residues in the CDR3. The junction had 11 bases not matched to a gene; V was cut back by 9 bases and J by 0 bases. CDR1 is MDHEN and CDR2 is SYDVKM in the germline V gene. CDR3 DNA sequence: TGTGCCAGTGGGACAGCGTCCTCGAGCTCCTATAATTCACCCCTCCACTTT. As protein: CASGTASSSSYNSPLHF.

The chain combines TRBV5-8 with TRBJ1-2; weak D call: TRBD1 (5 bases). V dropped 4 bases and J dropped 1 base, with 14 bases sitting between them. Germline V CDR1 and CDR2: SGHTS, YDEGEE. The CDR3 length is 15 residues. The chain's CDR3 is CASSRALQGNYGYTF. In nucleotides, the CDR3 is TGTGCCAGCAGCCGTGCCCTCCAGGGTAACTATGGCTACACCTTC.

The gene calls are TRBV4-1 and TRBJ1-4, with D unresolved. V was shortened by 4 bases and J by 6 bases, with 15 bases between the two germline ends. CDR3 size: 15 residues. CDR1 is MGHRA and CDR2 is YSYEKL in the germline V gene. CDR3 sequence reads: CASSLSLERYEKLFF. CDR3 nucleotide sequence: TGCGCCAGCAGCCTGAGCTTGGAGAGGTATGAAAAACTGTTTTTT.

This chain joins TRBV19 and TRBJ2-1; 8 bases map to TRBD2. This CDR3 comprises 14 residues. V shed 1 base and J 9 bases; nucleotides not matched to a gene: 5. Germline-derived CDR1 and CDR2 are LNHDA and SQIVND (reference sequence). The CDR3 here is CASSIGAGGSEQFF. Here the CDR3 DNA reads TGTGCCAGTAGTATAGGGGCGGGGGGAAGTGAGCAGTTCTTC.

The chain uses TRBV12-3 or TRBV12-4 and TRBJ2-7; TRBD1 agrees at 9 bases. Trimming cost V 4 bases and J 7 bases; bases outside gene matches: 5. There are 13 residues in the CDR3. CDR3 region: CASSWDREREQYF. Here the CDR3 DNA reads TGTGCCAGCAGTTGGGACAGGGAGAGGGAGCAGTACTTC.

The chain recombines TRBV15 with TRBJ2-7; no clear D gene. This CDR3 contains 16 residues. CDR1 is LNHNV and CDR2 is YYDKDF in the germline V gene (reference sequence). Trimming removed 0 bases at V and 2 bases at J, with 14 bases between. The CDR3 DNA sequence: TGTGCCACCAGCAGAGATGTGGGCCCGACCACCTACGAGCAGTACTTC. Encoded protein: CATSRDVGPTTYEQYF.

The chain joins TRBV7-2 to TRBJ2-3; perhaps TRBD2 as D (7 bases). Per the germline V gene, CDR1 is SGHTA and CDR2 is FQGNSA. This CDR3 spans 14 amino acids. The V end was cut by 5 bases, the J end by 4 bases, with 13 bases between. The DNA for the CDR3 is TGTGCCAGCAGCCGGGGGGCTTATGCAGATACGCAGTATTTT. Its translation is CASSRGAYADTQYF.

V usage is TRBV19 and J usage is TRBJ2-2; 8 bases align to TRBD1. Trimming cost V 10 bases and J 5 bases; bases outside gene matches: 12. Per germline, CDR1 LNHDA and CDR2 SQIVND (reference sequence). The CDR3 totals 15 residues. The DNA of the CDR3 is TGTGCCACCTTAGACAGGGGCGAACGGACCGGGGAGCTGTTTTTT. Protein sequence: CATLDRGERTGELFF.

The chain uses TRBV5-8 and TRBJ2-7, with 7 bases fitting TRBD2. The germline V gene has CDR1 SGHTS and CDR2 YDEGEE. V shed 4 bases and J 5 bases; nucleotides not matched to a gene: 12. The CDR3 extends over 15 amino acids. The CDR3 bases are TGTGCCAGCAGCAGCGGGACTACCACCCACCACGAGCAGTACTTC. Translated: CASSSGTTTHHEQYF.

The chain joins TRBV5-1 to TRBJ2-5; D is possibly TRBD2 (5 bases). The CDR3 extends over 15 amino acids. Trimming cost V 5 bases and J 4 bases, with 18 bases left between them. Germline values: CDR1 SGHRS, CDR2 YFSETQ. CDR3 nucleotide sequence: TGCGCCAGCAGATCGGGCGGAGCCGGAGGAGAGACCCAGTACTTC. It codes for CASRSGGAGGETQYF. Together with reference TRBV5-1 and TRBJ2-5, the CDR3 gives the full variable domain: KAGVTQTPRYLIKTRGQQVTLSCSPISGHRSVSWYQQTPGQGLQFLFEYFSETQRNKGNFPGRFSGRQFSNSRSEMNVSTLELGDSALYLCASRSGGAGGETQYFGPGTRLLVL.

The V and J genes are TRBV28 and TRBJ1-2; D remains unclear. The germline V gene encodes CDR1 MDHEN and CDR2 SYDVKM. V was pared by 6 bases and J by 2 bases, with 13 bases between. The CDR3 is 14 amino acids. CDR3: CASSTEPGNYGYTF. The DNA for the CDR3 is TGTGCCAGCAGCACAGAACCTGGAAACTATGGCTACACCTTC.

This chain uses TRBV5-1 with TRBJ2-2, with 12 bases lining up with TRBD1. Looked up from germline, CDR1 is SGHRS and CDR2 is YFSETQ. The CDR3 consists of 19 residues. After removal of 4 bases from V and 1 base from J, the junction contained 11 bases not matched to a gene. The CDR3 bases are TGCGCCAGCAGCGAATGGGACAGGGGGCGATTGGGGAACACCGGGGAGCTGTTTTTT. It encodes CASSEWDRGRLGNTGELFF.

The chain joins TRBV10-3 to TRBJ2-2; 8 bases map to TRBD2. V dropped 10 bases and J dropped 0; count of bases not matched to a gene: 7. The germline CDR1 and CDR2 sequences are ENHRY and SYGVKD. The CDR3 totals 15 residues. The CDR3 DNA reads as TGTGCCACCGACGCGGGGGGTTCGAACACCGGGGAGCTGTTTTTT. Protein sequence: CATDAGGSNTGELFF.

This chain uses TRBV10-1 with TRBJ2-7; 7 bases map to TRBD2. The CDR3 is 13 residues long. V shed 4 bases and J 12 bases; nucleotides not matched to a gene: 12. Per germline, CDR1 WNHNN and CDR2 SYGVQD (reference sequence). This chain's CDR3 is CASSATRGGGRYF. The DNA for the CDR3 is TGCGCCAGCAGTGCCACTCGAGGCGGGGGACGGTACTTC.

The sample holds one count of this clone. The V and J genes are TRBV10-2 and TRBJ1-6; 8 bases match TRBD1. V was clipped by 4 bases and J by 9 bases; unmatched bases: 2. Germline-derived CDR1 and CDR2 are WSHSY and SAAADI. The CDR3 is 13 residues long. The CDR3 loop reads CASSGTGISPLHF. The DNA for the CDR3 is TGCGCCAGCAGTGGGACAGGGATTTCACCCCTCCACTTT.

This clone was seen only a few times. This chain joins TRBV11-3 and TRBJ1-1; 8 nucleotides align to TRBD1. The germline gives CDR1 SGHNT, CDR2 YENEEA. V lost 5 bases to trimming and J lost 4 bases; unmatched junction nucleotides: 3. This CDR3 region has 13 residues. Here the CDR3 DNA reads TGTGCCAGCAGCATCGGGACAGGCACTGAAGCTTTCTTT. Translated, it gives CASSIGTGTEAFF.

At least ten counts were recorded for this clone. V is TRBV6-1 and J is TRBJ1-1; TRBD1 might be the D (5 bases). Trimming removed 3 bases at V and 2 bases at J, with 10 bases between. Germline V gives CDR1 MNHNS, CDR2 SASEGT. The CDR3 runs 14 residues. The CDR3 sequence: CASSEGQENTEAFF. In DNA, the CDR3 is TGTGCCAGCAGTGAGGGGCAGGAAAACACTGAAGCTTTCTTT.

The rearrangement uses TRBV27 and TRBJ1-6; 8 bases line up with TRBD1. V trimming: 2 bases; J trimming: 10 bases; junction bases outside the gene matches: 7. This CDR3 region has 15 residues. Germline CDR1 MNHEY, CDR2 SMNVEV (reference sequence). In DNA form, the CDR3 reads TGTGCCAGCAGTTTAAGAGGACAGGGCAAATCACCCCTCCACTTT. It translates to CASSLRGQGKSPLHF.